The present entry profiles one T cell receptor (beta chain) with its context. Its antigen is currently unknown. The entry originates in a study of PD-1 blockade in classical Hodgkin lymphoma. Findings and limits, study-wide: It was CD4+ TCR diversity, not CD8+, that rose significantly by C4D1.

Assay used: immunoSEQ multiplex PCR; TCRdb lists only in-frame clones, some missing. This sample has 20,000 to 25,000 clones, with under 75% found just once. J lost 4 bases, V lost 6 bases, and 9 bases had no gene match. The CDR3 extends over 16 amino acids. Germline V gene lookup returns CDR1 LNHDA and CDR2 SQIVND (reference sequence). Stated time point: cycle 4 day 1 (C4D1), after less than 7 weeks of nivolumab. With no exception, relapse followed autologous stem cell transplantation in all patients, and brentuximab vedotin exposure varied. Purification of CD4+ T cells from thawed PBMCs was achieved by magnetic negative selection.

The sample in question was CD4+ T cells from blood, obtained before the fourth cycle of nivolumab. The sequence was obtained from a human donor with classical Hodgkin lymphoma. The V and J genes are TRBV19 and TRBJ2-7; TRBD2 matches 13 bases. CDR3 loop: CASSDTSGGAIYEQYF. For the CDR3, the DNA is TGTGCCAGTAGCGACACTAGCGGGGGGGCCATTTACGAGCAGTACTTC.